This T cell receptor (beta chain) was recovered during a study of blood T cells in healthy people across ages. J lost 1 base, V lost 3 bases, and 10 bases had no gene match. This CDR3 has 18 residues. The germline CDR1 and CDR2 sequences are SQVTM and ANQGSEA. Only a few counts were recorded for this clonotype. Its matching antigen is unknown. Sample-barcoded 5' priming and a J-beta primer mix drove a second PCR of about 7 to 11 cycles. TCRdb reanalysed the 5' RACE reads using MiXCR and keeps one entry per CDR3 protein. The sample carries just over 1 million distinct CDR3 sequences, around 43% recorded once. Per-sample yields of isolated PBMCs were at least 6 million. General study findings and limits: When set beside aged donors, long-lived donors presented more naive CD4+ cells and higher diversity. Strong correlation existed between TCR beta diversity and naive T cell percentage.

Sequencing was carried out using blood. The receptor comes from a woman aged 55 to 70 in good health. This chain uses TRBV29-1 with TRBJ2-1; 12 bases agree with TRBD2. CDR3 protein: CSVEGLAGGPWSYNEQFF. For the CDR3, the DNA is TGCAGCGTTGAGGGGCTAGCGGGAGGGCCGTGGTCCTACAATGAGCAGTTCTTC.